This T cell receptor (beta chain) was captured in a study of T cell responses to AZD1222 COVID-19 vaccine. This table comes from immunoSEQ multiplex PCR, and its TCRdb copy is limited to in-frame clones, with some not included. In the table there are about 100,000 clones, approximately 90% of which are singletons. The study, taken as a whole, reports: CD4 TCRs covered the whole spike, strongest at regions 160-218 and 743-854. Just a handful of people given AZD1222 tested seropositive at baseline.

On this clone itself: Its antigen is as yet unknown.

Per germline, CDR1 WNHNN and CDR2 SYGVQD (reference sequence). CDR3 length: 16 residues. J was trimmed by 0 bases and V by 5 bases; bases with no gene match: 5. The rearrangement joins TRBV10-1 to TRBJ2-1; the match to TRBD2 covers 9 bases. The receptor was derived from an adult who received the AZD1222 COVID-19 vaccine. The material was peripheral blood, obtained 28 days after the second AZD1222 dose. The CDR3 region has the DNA TGCGCCAGCAGTCACCTAGCGGGGTCCTCCTACAATGAGCAGTTCTTC. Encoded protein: CASSHLAGSSYNEQFF.